The entry below describes one TCR beta chain. Its antigen is unknown. Purities in excess of 95% were seen in all sorted populations. Expressed TCRB transcripts got sequenced, as all isolated RNA was reverse transcribed. Sequencing used immunoSEQ multiplex PCR; TCRdb keeps in-frame clones, though not all of them. The sample lists about 350,000 clones, 20% occurring once. The germline CDR1 and CDR2 sequences are SGHTA and FQGNSA. Trimming left V 5 bases short and J 9 bases short, with 14 bases between. CDR3 length equals 13 residues. These data originate in a study of beta chain features in type 1 diabetes. For the study at large: Some 99 million sorted cells were examined across all samples. Findings of the study overall: Insertion counts at VDJ junctions were lower in type 1 diabetes patients, who also showed more deletions there. Shorter templates might be favored by PCR, equally in patients and controls.

The receptor was derived from a woman aged 18-29 years in good health. Sequencing input: naive CD4+ T cells from blood. The rearrangement joins TRBV7-2 to TRBJ2-1; a possible D gene is TRBD2 (6 bases). The CDR3 DNA follows: TGTGCCAGCAGCCTACGGGAGAGGAGTGAGCAGTTCTTC. Translation gives CASSLRERSEQFF.